This T cell receptor beta chain was sequenced in a study of brain T cells in children with intractable seizures. Trimming cost V 4 bases and J 0 bases, with 16 bases left between them. Germline values: CDR1 SGHRS, CDR2 YFSETQ. The CDR3 is 16 amino acids. TCRdb's table, derived via immunoSEQ multiplex PCR, lists solely in-frame clones and lacks some. The table has roughly 69,000 clones, approximately 94% seen once. The source was peripheral blood, collected at surgery. This rearrangement joins TRBV5-1 to TRBJ1-2; no reliable D call. This clonotype originated in a boy under two years old with focal cortical dysplasia and intractable seizures. CDR3 amino acids: CASSHWVSASNYGYTF. CDR3 sequence (DNA): TGCGCCAGCAGCCACTGGGTGTCGGCATCTAACTATGGCTACACCTTC.